The 9 T cell receptor beta chains listed next were all sequenced from one sample in a study of cytomegalovirus exposure and HLA in healthy donors. PCR employed 60 Vbeta and 13 Jbeta primers. Sequencing used immunoSEQ multiplex PCR; TCRdb keeps in-frame clones, though not all of them. The sample shows some 150,000 clones, 65% to 85% of them seen only once. The source material was PBMCs. The receptors come from a woman aged 30 to 39 in good health and CMV-seropositive.

The chain has TRBV6-6 and TRBJ1-2; D unclear. The CDR3 loop spans 12 amino acids. Germline V gene lookup returns CDR1 MNHNY and CDR2 SVGAGI (reference sequence). V gave up 6 bases and J gave up 8 bases, with 13 bases separating them. For the CDR3, the DNA is TGTGCCAGCAGCATCAGAGGGTCCGGCTACACCTTC. It translates to CASSIRGSGYTF.

The genes are TRBV2 and TRBJ1-4; 8 nucleotides line up with TRBD1. The germline V gene has CDR1 SNHLY and CDR2 FYNNEI. The CDR3 runs 16 residues. Unmatched junction bases numbered 4, after V lost 3 bases and J lost 1 base. The CDR3 nucleotides are TGTGCCAGCAGTGACAGGGGGCGAAGAACTAATGAAAAACTGTTTTTT. It encodes CASSDRGRRTNEKLFF.

Turning to this clone: Different DNA sequences within this sample yield the same CDR3. J is TRBJ1-2 and V is TRBV6-6; D possibly corresponds to TRBD1 (5 bases). CDR3 length: 13 amino acids. CDR1 and CDR2 from the germline V gene are MNHNY and SVGAGI (reference sequence). The V end was cut by 4 bases, the J end by 2 bases, with 8 bases between. The CDR3: CASSSGLNYGYTF. The CDR3 DNA reads as TGTGCCAGCAGTTCGGGACTGAACTATGGCTACACCTTC.

The chain carries TRBV18 and TRBJ2-5; D gene unclear. The V and J ends lost 5 bases and 0 bases respectively, with 4 bases between them. This CDR3 region has 12 residues. CDR1 KGHSH and CDR2 LQKENI come from the germline V gene. The CDR3 DNA sequence: TGTGCCAGCTCAGCGTACCAAGAGACCCAGTACTTC. Translating gives CASSAYQETQYF.

This rearrangement joins TRBV6-5 to TRBJ1-5; 7 bases align to TRBD1. CDR3 size: 15 residues. The V gene's germline CDR1 is MNHEY and CDR2 SVGAGI. V lost 5 bases to trimming and J lost 0 bases; unmatched junction nucleotides: 4. The CDR3 DNA is TGTGCCAGCAGTCCCGGGACAGCTAGCAATCAGCCCCAGCATTTT. Residues: CASSPGTASNQPQHF.

The rearrangement uses TRBV2 and TRBJ1-2; 10 bases fit TRBD1. CDR3 length: 15 amino acids. V lost 5 bases, J lost 3 bases, and 6 bases stayed unmatched. Germline V lookup: CDR1 SNHLY, CDR2 FYNNEI. In nucleotides, the CDR3 is TGTGCCAGCAGTTTTGGACAGGGGGGACACTATGGCTACACCTTC. This sequence encodes CASSFGQGGHYGYTF.

This CDR3 is CAWTRVNTEAFF. CDR3 nucleotide sequence: TGTGCCTGGACGCGAGTGAACACTGAAGCTTTCTTT. This sequence joins TRBV30 and TRBJ1-1, with D unclear. CDR1 and CDR2 from the germline V gene are GTSNPN and SVGIG (reference sequence). V shed 4 bases and J shed 0 bases, with 6 bases lying between them. This CDR3 is built from 12 residues.

This clone was seen more than once but under ten times. J is TRBJ1-5 and V is TRBV19; D is perhaps TRBD1 (5 bases). The CDR3 length is 15 residues. Germline V gene sequence: CDR1 LNHDA, CDR2 SQIVND (reference sequence). V was pared by 7 bases and J by 0 bases, with 13 bases between. In DNA form, the CDR3 reads TGTGCCAGTATCGAGCCAGGGTATAGCAATCAGCCCCAGCATTTT. Translated, it gives CASIEPGYSNQPQHF.

The V gene is TRBV5-1, the J gene TRBJ2-5, with D possibly TRBD2 on 5 matching bases. CDR1 SGHRS and CDR2 YFSETQ come from the germline V gene. V lost 4 bases and J 1 base, leaving 11 bases between the germline ends. This CDR3 is 14 amino acids long. CDR3 sequence reads: CASSGGTAQETQYF. Written as DNA, the CDR3 is TGCGCCAGCAGCGGAGGAACAGCCCAAGAGACCCAGTACTTC.